The next 17 T cell receptor beta chains were all read from a single sample in a study of PD-1 blockade in classical Hodgkin lymphoma (dated by TCRdb to the early 2020s). Read against the paper, the sample's time point label means: cycle 2 day 1 (C2D1) of nivolumab. Every trial patient had relapsed after autologous stem cell transplantation, and cohorts A, B and C differed in prior brentuximab vedotin exposure. The library was generated by the immunoSEQ multiplex PCR assay. What TCRdb holds here is the immuneACCESS table cut down to in-frame rearrangements. Part of the clones is not present; checked against another copy, under half of the missing clones reflect an unresolved V gene, and the others are unexplained. This sample comprises over 15,000 clones, 82% of them detected only once. The top ten hold roughly a quarter of the sample. This specimen was peripheral blood mononuclear cells (PBMCs), taken before the second cycle of nivolumab. The receptors derive from a human donor with classical Hodgkin lymphoma.

The chain recombines TRBV7-3 with TRBJ1-2; D remains unclear. CDR3 size: 14 residues. Germline loops: CDR1 SGHTA, CDR2 FQGTGA. Trimming pared 1 base from V and 6 bases from J, leaving 12 bases between. The CDR3: CASSLRPLNDGYTF. The CDR3 bases are TGTGCCAGCAGCTTAAGGCCCCTGAATGATGGCTACACCTTC.

This chain connects TRBV6-1 to TRBJ1-1, with 7 bases that match TRBD1. J was trimmed by 6 bases and V by 7 bases; bases with no gene match: 11. This CDR3 is built from 14 residues. Germline assignment: CDR1 MNHNS and CDR2 SASEGT. CDR3 sequence (DNA): TGTGCCAGCAAAAGGGAACAGGGGCCTGCTGAAGCTTTCTTT. This encodes CASKREQGPAEAFF.

In its sample, this clone was seen a few times. The chain joins TRBV6-5 to TRBJ2-5, with 7 bases lining up with TRBD1. Trimming cost V 5 bases and J 2 bases; bases outside gene matches: 8. Per germline, CDR1 MNHEY and CDR2 SVGAGI. This CDR3 contains 15 residues. CDR3 region: CASSLNRGYQETQYF. The CDR3 DNA reads TGTGCCAGCAGTCTAAACAGGGGCTATCAAGAGACCCAGTACTTC.

This clone occurred a few times. The chain links TRBV27 to TRBJ1-2; no firm D call. Germline assignment: CDR1 MNHEY and CDR2 SMNVEV (reference sequence). V shed 5 bases and J shed 4 bases, with 20 bases lying between them. CDR3 size: 16 residues. Here the CDR3 DNA reads TGTGCCAGCAGTCCTAATAAAATGCCCTTCGGCTATGGCTACACCTTC. Translating gives CASSPNKMPFGYGYTF.

The CDR3 bases are TGTGCCACCCTAAAGCCACCACTTTCTTACGAGCAGTACTTC. Protein sequence: CATLKPPLSYEQYF. The V and J genes are TRBV6-1 and TRBJ2-7; D call uncertain. The CDR3 totals 14 residues. V gave up 10 bases and J gave up 4 bases, with 20 bases separating them. Germline V gene data show CDR1 as MNHNS and CDR2 as SASEGT.

This chain connects TRBV15 to TRBJ1-6; D unclear. Germline CDR1 reads LNHNV; CDR2 reads YYDKDF (reference sequence). The V end lost 2 bases, the J end lost 8 bases, and 16 bases lay between the germline ends. The CDR3 totals 16 residues. CDR3 DNA: TGTGCCACCAGCAGAAGAGGGAGTGGCCAGTATTCACCCCTCCACTTT. Protein sequence: CATSRRGSGQYSPLHF. Full variable domain (outside the CDR3, taken from reference TRBV15 and TRBJ1-6): DAMVIQNPRYQVTQFGKPVTLSCSQTLNHNVMYWYQQKSSQAPKLLFHYYDKDFNNEADTPDNFQSRRPNTSFCFLDIRSPGLGDTAMYLCATSRRGSGQYSPLHFGNGTRLTVT.

The chain joins TRBV19 to TRBJ2-7; D tentatively reads TRBD1 or TRBD2 (5 bases each). CDR3 length: 13 amino acids. From germline, CDR1 is LNHDA and CDR2 SQIVND (reference sequence). V lost 10 bases and J lost 2, with 15 bases in between. The CDR3 DNA reads TGTGCCACCAGATCCGGGACGACCTACGAGCAGTACTTC. Translating it yields CATRSGTTYEQYF.

Notes on this clone: Since no conserved phenylalanine or tryptophan closes the CDR3, a read error is the likely cause. Because the CDR3's place on the DNA is in doubt, the DNA is left out and the CDR3 is given as listed by TCRdb. The chain carries TRBV4-3 and TRBJ2-7; TRBD1, the table's D call, was not compared with the DNA. From germline, CDR1 is LGHNA and CDR2 YSLEER. The CDR3 is 12 residues long, ends included. CDR3 residues: CASSQDRGQGYL.

The CDR3 DNA reads as TGTGCCAGCAGTTCGTTGCCGAGCAATCAGCCCCAGCATTTT. Its protein product is CASSSLPSNQPQHF. This chain links TRBV28 with TRBJ1-5; D uncertain. The germline V gene encodes CDR1 MDHEN and CDR2 SYDVKM. V was trimmed by 4 bases and J by 1 base, leaving 8 bases between them. The CDR3 is 14 residues long.

This chain links TRBV28 with TRBJ1-1; a possible D gene is TRBD1 (6 bases). This CDR3 is built from 21 residues. Looked up from germline, CDR1 is MDHEN and CDR2 is SYDVKM. V lost 5 bases and J 2 bases, leaving 33 bases between the germline ends. The CDR3 region has the DNA TGTGCCAGCAGTCGCGGGACATTGGGCCTTCTCACCGACCAGAGTAACACTGAAGCTTTCTTT. This sequence encodes CASSRGTLGLLTDQSNTEAFF. Full variable domain (missing parts from reference TRBV28 and TRBJ1-1): DVKVTQSSRYLVKRTGEKVFLECVQDMDHENMFWYRQDPGLGLRLIYFSYDVKMKEKGDIPEGYSVSREKKERFSLILESASTNQTSMYLCASSRGTLGLLTDQSNTEAFFGQGTRLTVV.

This chain joins TRBV18 and TRBJ1-4, with D uncertain. This CDR3 region has 13 residues. Germline V CDR1 and CDR2: KGHSH, LQKENI. The V end was cut by 2 bases, the J end by 8 bases, with 9 bases between. CDR3 residues: CASSPGVREKLFF. In DNA form, the CDR3 reads TGTGCCAGCTCACCAGGGGTCCGAGAAAAACTGTTTTTT.

The V call is TRBV7-3, the J call TRBJ2-5; D not resolved. Per germline, CDR1 SGHTA and CDR2 FQGTGA. V was trimmed by 2 bases and J by 5 bases, leaving 9 bases between them. The CDR3 extends over 13 amino acids. The CDR3 DNA sequence: TGTGCCAGCAGCTTATTCCCCCAGGAGACCCAGTACTTC. Translation gives CASSLFPQETQYF.

The chain recombines TRBV10-1 with TRBJ2-7, with D tentatively TRBD2 (5 bases). Germline CDR1 is WNHNN and CDR2 is SYGVQD (reference sequence). This CDR3 is built from 12 residues. V was clipped by 6 bases and J by 10 bases, with 16 bases between them. The CDR3 region is CASRPTPEEQYF. The CDR3 bases are TGCGCCAGCAGACCGACCCCGGAGGAACAGTACTTC.

The J gene is TRBJ2-2, the V gene TRBV7-9; 8 nucleotides line up with TRBD1. The V gene's germline CDR1 is SEHNR and CDR2 FQNEAQ (reference sequence). V lost 5 bases, J lost 4 bases, and 6 bases stayed unmatched. The CDR3 totals 15 residues. CDR3 sequence: CASSKDRVSTGELFF. The CDR3 bases are TGTGCCAGCAGCAAGGACAGGGTCTCCACCGGGGAGCTGTTTTTT.

In this sample, this clone turned up a few times. This chain uses TRBV19 with TRBJ2-5; no clear D gene. Germline CDR1 and CDR2: LNHDA and SQIVND (reference sequence). The ends were cut back, 3 bases at V and 0 bases at J, with 14 bases in the middle. The CDR3 runs to 16 residues. The CDR3 here is CASSMVHPWYQETQYF. CDR3 DNA sequence: TGTGCCAGTAGTATGGTCCACCCTTGGTACCAAGAGACCCAGTACTTC.

This chain connects TRBV19 to TRBJ1-1, with 7 nucleotides matching TRBD1. This CDR3 spans 16 amino acids. V shed 3 bases and J 10 bases; nucleotides not matched to a gene: 17. Germline V gene lookup returns CDR1 LNHDA and CDR2 SQIVND (reference sequence). The DNA for the CDR3 is TGTGCCAGTAGTATGGGGGAGGGGGCCCACCGGGGAGGAGCTTTCTTT. Translating gives CASSMGEGAHRGGAFF.

The rearrangement links TRBV7-3 to TRBJ1-1; weak D call: TRBD1 (5 bases). Trimming cost V 5 bases and J 4 bases, with 26 bases left between them. This CDR3 region has 18 residues. Germline CDR1 and CDR2: SGHTA and FQGTGA. The CDR3 coding sequence is TGTGCCAGCAGCCCCCCGGTGTCAGGGTCGATAATACGCACTGAAGCTTTCTTT. The encoded protein is CASSPPVSGSIIRTEAFF. The entire variable domain, with the rest obtained from reference TRBV7-3 and TRBJ1-1, is as follows: GAGVSQTPSNKVTEKGKYVELRCDPISGHTALYWYRQSLGQGPEFLIYFQGTGAADDSGLPNDRFFAVRPEGSVSTLKIQRTERGDSAVYLCASSPPVSGSIIRTEAFFGQGTRLTVV.